Following are 30 T cell receptor beta chains from one sample sequenced in a study of cytomegalovirus exposure and HLA in healthy donors. PCR involved 60 Vbeta and 13 Jbeta primers. The assay was immunoSEQ multiplex PCR, and TCRdb's table has in-frame clones only and misses some. The table lists under 150,000 clones, roughly 77% of them singletons. Sequencing was performed on PBMCs. These receptors were taken from a female donor in good health and CMV-seronegative.

DNA of the CDR3: TGCGCCAGCAGCTGGACTAGCGGTAGCTCCTACGAGCAGTACTTC. Translating it yields CASSWTSGSSYEQYF. This chain connects TRBV5-1 to TRBJ2-7, with 10 bases identical to TRBD2. There are 15 residues in the CDR3. The V gene's germline CDR1 is SGHRS and CDR2 YFSETQ. Losses at the gene ends were 3 bases for V and 0 bases for J; bases not matched to a gene: 3. The full variable domain, with the rest looked up from reference TRBV5-1 and TRBJ2-7, is KAGVTQTPRYLIKTRGQQVTLSCSPISGHRSVSWYQQTPGQGLQFLFEYFSETQRNKGNFPGRFSGRQFSNSRSEMNVSTLELGDSALYLCASSWTSGSSYEQYFGPGTRLTVT.

The J gene is TRBJ2-7, the V gene TRBV9; 7 bases map to TRBD1. CDR3 length equals 13 residues. V lost 4 bases to trimming and J lost 3 bases; unmatched junction nucleotides: 4. Germline lookup yields CDR1 SGDLS and CDR2 YYNGEE. CDR3 bases: TGTGCCAGCAGCCCATGGACAGGCTACGAGCAGTACTTC. It yields the protein CASSPWTGYEQYF.

As regards this clone: The germline gene is not matched at one end of the junction; a read error may be the cause. V and J are TRBV18 and TRBJ2-2; D uncertain. There are 13 residues in the CDR3. CDR1 and CDR2 from the germline V gene are KGHSH and LQKENI. The CDR3 nucleotides read TGTGCCAGCACACCCAGTGGCACCGGGGAGCTGTTTTTT. Protein: CASTPSGTGELFF.

This rearrangement joins TRBV19 to TRBJ2-7; no definite D call. Trimming removed 6 bases at V and 5 bases at J, with 20 bases between. Germline CDR1 LNHDA, CDR2 SQIVND (reference sequence). The CDR3 is made up of 15 amino acids. The CDR3, as DNA: TGTGCCAGTAGCAGTATAGGAACTGGAGAGCACGAGCAGTACTTC. This translates into CASSSIGTGEHEQYF.

V and J are TRBV28 and TRBJ1-5; maybe TRBD1 (6 bases). CDR1 is MDHEN and CDR2 is SYDVKM in the germline V gene. Trimming stripped 6 bases from V and 5 bases from J, with 17 bases between. The CDR3 is 15 amino acids. The CDR3 DNA is TGTGCCAGCAGGGACCGGGACATCGGAGATCAGCCCCAGCATTTT. Protein sequence: CASRDRDIGDQPQHF.

This clone has just one count. The chain is built from TRBV5-1 and TRBJ1-2; 7 nucleotides agree with TRBD1. CDR1 and CDR2 (germline): SGHRS, YFSETQ. The CDR3 consists of 15 residues. V shed 3 bases and J 5 bases; nucleotides not matched to a gene: 10. CDR3 nucleotides: TGCGCCAGCAGCTCCGGGGGACAGCTAACATATGGCTACACCTTC. Protein product: CASSSGGQLTYGYTF.

V and J are TRBV19 and TRBJ1-4; D is possibly TRBD1 (5 bases). The CDR3 has 15 residues. The V end lost 3 bases, the J end lost 4 bases, and 12 bases lay between the germline ends. The V gene's germline CDR1 is LNHDA and CDR2 SQIVND (reference sequence). CDR3 sequence reads: CASSIRRGINEKLFF. CDR3 coding DNA: TGTGCCAGTAGTATTCGTCGGGGGATTAATGAAAAACTGTTTTTT.

The chain is built from TRBV4-3 and TRBJ2-7; weak D call: TRBD2 (5 bases). The V gene's germline CDR1 is LGHNA and CDR2 YSLEER. Trimming removed 1 base from V and 2 bases from J, with 15 bases in between. CDR3 length equals 16 residues. Written as DNA, the CDR3 is TGCGCCAGCAGCCAAGTCCGTTTTCGCGGGCCCTACGAGCAGTACTTC. Protein sequence: CASSQVRFRGPYEQYF.

This chain uses TRBV10-2 with TRBJ1-5; D may be TRBD1 (5 bases). Trimming removed 2 bases at V and 0 bases at J, with 8 bases between. Germline values: CDR1 WSHSY, CDR2 SAAADI. This CDR3 is built from 15 residues. CDR3 sequence (DNA): TGCGCCAGCAGTGAGGATGGGGCTAGCAATCAGCCCCAGCATTTT. Encoded protein: CASSEDGASNQPQHF.

The chain is built from TRBV13 and TRBJ1-2, with a tentative D call TRBD1 (6 bases). V shed 4 bases and J shed 5 bases, with 11 bases lying between them. CDR1 and CDR2 (germline): PRHDT, FYEKMQ (reference sequence). The CDR3 covers 13 residues. CDR3 protein: CASSWTASYGYTF. CDR3 DNA: TGTGCCAGCAGCTGGACAGCCAGTTATGGCTACACCTTC.

The CDR3 nucleotides are TGTGCCAGCAGGCCCGGGACTAGCGGAACCTACGAGCAGTACTTC. It codes for CASRPGTSGTYEQYF. The rearrangement uses TRBV5-4 and TRBJ2-7, with 11 bases identical to TRBD2. Germline CDR1 reads SGHNT; CDR2 reads YYREEE (reference sequence). This CDR3 has 15 residues. J was trimmed by 2 bases and V by 5 bases; bases with no gene match: 6.

This chain joins TRBV6-5 and TRBJ1-2, with D possibly TRBD1 on 6 matching bases. The CDR3 covers 15 residues. Germline V gene sequence: CDR1 MNHEY, CDR2 SVGAGI. V was shortened by 7 bases and J by 10 bases, with 25 bases between the two germline ends. CDR3 nucleotides: TGTGCCAGCACCCCTAACTGGGACACCAGGGTTATCTACACCTTC. Protein product: CASTPNWDTRVIYTF.

The chain employs TRBV30 and TRBJ2-2; the D gene is possibly TRBD2 (7 bases). The length of the CDR3 is 19 residues. The V gene lost 0 bases and the J gene lost 2 bases, with 22 bases spanning the gap. Germline V gene sequence: CDR1 GTSNPN, CDR2 SVGIG (reference sequence). This chain's CDR3 is CAWSVFATRGGTNTGELFF. In DNA form, the CDR3 reads TGTGCCTGGAGTGTATTTGCCACCCGCGGGGGCACAAACACCGGGGAGCTGTTTTTT.

The J gene is TRBJ1-2, the V gene TRBV6-6; D may be TRBD1 (6 bases). The CDR3 is 15 residues long. The ends were cut back, 9 bases at V and 7 bases at J, with 24 bases in the middle. From germline, CDR1 is MNHNY and CDR2 SVGAGI (reference sequence). CDR3 sequence (DNA): TGTGCCAGTCTGACGGTGGGGGGGGGCGTCCGTGGCTACACCTTC. Its translation: CASLTVGGGVRGYTF.

This clone was detected only a few times. The CDR3 DNA is TGTGCCAGCAGCCCAGACAATCAGCCCCAGCATTTT. It is translated as CASSPDNQPQHF. This chain links TRBV7-9 with TRBJ1-5, with D unresolved. Trimming shortened V by 5 bases and J by 3 bases, and 5 bases separated the two germline ends. This CDR3 contains 12 residues. Germline V gives CDR1 SEHNR, CDR2 FQNEAQ (reference sequence).

This sequence joins TRBV5-4 and TRBJ2-3, with 9 bases aligning to TRBD1. The CDR3 runs 14 residues. V was pared by 4 bases and J by 11 bases, with 11 bases of the junction left unmatched. Germline V lookup: CDR1 SGHNT, CDR2 YYREEE (reference sequence). The CDR3 DNA follows: TGTGCCAGCAGCGTACGGGACAGGGAGAGGGAGCAGTATTTT. Translated: CASSVRDREREQYF.

This clone has just a few counts. DNA for the CDR3: TGTGCCAGCAGTTTTTTTAAGGGGGCGGGGGGCAATGAGCAGTTCTTC. Its protein product is CASSFFKGAGGNEQFF. The V call is TRBV5-4, the J call TRBJ2-1, with a possible D match to TRBD2 (8 bases). V was cut by 5 bases and J by 6 bases, with 21 bases left in between. Germline V gene lookup returns CDR1 SGHNT and CDR2 YYREEE (reference sequence). CDR3 length: 16 residues.

The V gene is TRBV5-1, the J gene TRBJ1-4; D not certain. CDR1 is SGHRS and CDR2 is YFSETQ in the germline V gene. The length of the CDR3 is 14 residues. The germline V and J ends were trimmed by 2 bases and 4 bases, with 9 bases remaining between them. CDR3 protein: CASSFEGNNEKLFF. DNA of the CDR3: TGCGCCAGCAGCTTTGAGGGAAATAATGAAAAACTGTTTTTT.

The rearrangement joins TRBV13 to TRBJ2-7, with a possible D match to TRBD1 (6 bases). Trimming took 4 bases from V and 6 from J, leaving 16 bases between them. CDR1 is PRHDT, CDR2 FYEKMQ, per germline (reference sequence). The CDR3 covers 14 residues. CDR3 in amino acids: CASSSPHRESEQYF. CDR3 nucleotide sequence: TGTGCCAGCAGCTCCCCGCACAGGGAGAGCGAGCAGTACTTC.

The rearrangement links TRBV7-6 to TRBJ1-4; D is unresolved. The V gene lost 5 bases and the J gene lost 4 bases, with 11 bases spanning the gap. The CDR3 is made up of 14 amino acids. Germline V gene data show CDR1 as SGHVS and CDR2 as FNYEAQ. The CDR3 loop reads CASSLRRGNEKLFF. CDR3 DNA: TGTGCCAGCAGCCTCCGACGGGGTAATGAAAAACTGTTTTTT.

The V call is TRBV14, the J call TRBJ2-1, with 7 bases lining up with TRBD1. Losses at the gene ends were 4 bases for V and 13 bases for J; bases not matched to a gene: 10. CDR3 length: 13 amino acids. Germline assignment: CDR1 SGHDN and CDR2 FVKESK. The CDR3 nucleotides read TGTGCCAGCAGCCTAGAACAGGGGCTTCAACAGTTCTTC. This translates into CASSLEQGLQQFF. Full variable domain (outside the CDR3, taken from reference TRBV14 and TRBJ2-1): EAGVTQFPSHSVIEKGQTVTLRCDPISGHDNLYWYRRVMGKEIKFLLHFVKESKQDESGMPNNRFLAERTGGTYSTLKVQPAELEDSGVYFCASSLEQGLQQFFGPGTRLTVL.

The chain uses TRBV10-3 and TRBJ1-1; D not certain. The CDR3 has 14 residues. Trimming took off 3 bases at V and 1 base at J, with 9 bases between the two ends. Germline V gene lookup returns CDR1 ENHRY and CDR2 SYGVKD. The CDR3 protein is CAISDRDKNTEAFF. DNA for the CDR3: TGTGCCATCAGTGATCGGGATAAGAACACTGAAGCTTTCTTT.

The chain combines TRBV4-3 with TRBJ1-5; D may be TRBD1 (5 bases). CDR1 LGHNA and CDR2 YSLEER come from the germline V gene. V was pared by 2 bases and J by 8 bases, with 16 bases between. The CDR3 has 15 amino acids. DNA of the CDR3: TGCGCCAGCAGCCAAATGGGCAACCCCAGGGAGCCCCAGCATTTT. Encoded protein: CASSQMGNPREPQHF.

V gene TRBV29-1 combines with J gene TRBJ2-3; 7 nucleotides align to TRBD1. Losses at the gene ends were 0 bases for V and 3 bases for J; bases not matched to a gene: 12. Germline CDR1 and CDR2: SQVTM and ANQGSEA. The CDR3 contains 17 residues. The CDR3 sequence is CSVEETRQGPFTDTQYF. The CDR3, as DNA: TGCAGCGTTGAAGAAACAAGACAGGGACCTTTTACAGATACGCAGTATTTT.

The chain joins TRBV5-4 to TRBJ2-1; 13 bases line up with TRBD2. CDR1 SGHNT and CDR2 YYREEE come from the germline V gene (reference sequence). V was clipped by 4 bases and J by 3 bases; unmatched bases: 1. There are 15 residues in the CDR3. The CDR3 sequence: CASSGTSGVYNEQFF. The CDR3, as DNA: TGTGCCAGCAGCGGGACTAGCGGGGTCTACAATGAGCAGTTCTTC.

The rearrangement uses TRBV28 and TRBJ1-5, with D unresolved. CDR3 length: 14 amino acids. The V gene's germline CDR1 is MDHEN and CDR2 SYDVKM. V was pared by 6 bases and J by 2 bases, with 11 bases between. Here the CDR3 DNA reads TGTGCCAGCAGGGAGGGAGGAGGCAATCAGCCCCAGCATTTT. Translating gives CASREGGGNQPQHF.

The V and J genes are TRBV5-1 and TRBJ1-1, with 7 bases fitting TRBD1. Unmatched junction bases numbered 4, after V lost 1 base and J lost 4 bases. Germline CDR1 SGHRS, CDR2 YFSETQ. CDR3 length: 14 amino acids. The CDR3 spells CASSLPGGITEAFF. As DNA, the CDR3 is TGCGCCAGCAGCTTGCCAGGGGGTATCACTGAAGCTTTCTTT.

The genes are TRBV4-1 and TRBJ2-3; D is possibly TRBD2 (6 bases). Germline V gives CDR1 MGHRA, CDR2 YSYEKL. V gave up 4 bases and J gave up 5 bases, with 7 bases separating them. The CDR3 has 12 residues. In DNA form, the CDR3 reads TGCGCCAGCAGCCTCGGGAGAGATACGCAGTATTTT. Encoded protein: CASSLGRDTQYF.

This rearrangement joins TRBV27 to TRBJ2-7; D remains unclear. The V end lost 6 bases, the J end lost 3 bases, and 12 bases lay between the germline ends. CDR1 and CDR2 (germline): MNHEY, SMNVEV (reference sequence). The CDR3 totals 13 residues. The CDR3 nucleotides are TGTGCCAGCAGCCTATCTCCGAGCTACGAGCAGTACTTC. Amino acids: CASSLSPSYEQYF.

The chain is built from TRBV5-1 and TRBJ2-7, with 10 bases fitting TRBD2. V dropped 4 bases and J dropped 4; count of bases not matched to a gene: 20. Germline CDR1 SGHRS, CDR2 YFSETQ. The CDR3 runs to 19 residues. CDR3 nucleotides: TGCGCCAGCAGCCCGTTGGGGTGGGCTAGCGGGAGTCCCCTTTACGAGCAGTACTTC. Amino acids: CASSPLGWASGSPLYEQYF.